In this sample, the clone carrying this TCR beta chain turned up a few times. Its antigen remains unidentified. A 5'RACE reaction primed in the constant segment made cDNA libraries of TCR alpha and TCR beta, and these carried sample barcodes and UMIs. A single record per CDR3 protein comes from TCRdb applying MiXCR to the 5' RACE reads. Of 250,000 to 350,000 distinct CDR3 sequences listed, 15% to 20% are singletons. These data originate in a study of T-cell memory formation after mild COVID-19. Study-wide background: Clustering of TCRs was largely donor specific. Study findings and constraints: SARS-CoV-2 specificity of second-wave clones peaking day 37 was unconfirmed. Most CD4+ clones that shrank were in CM and EM, while CD8+ ones turned up in EMRA.

The CDR3 runs to 13 residues. Trimming took 7 bases from V and 5 from J, leaving 14 bases between them. The sample was PBMCs or a T cell subset sorted from them (not recorded which). The TCR was taken from a man in his late teens or twenties who had mild COVID-19 (a few samples of this study predate the infection). Cell type and time point are not known. The rearrangement links TRBV12-3 or TRBV12-4 to TRBJ1-1; D may be TRBD1 (5 bases). The CDR3 DNA reads TGTGCCAGCACCTCCACAGGTCGGACTGAAGCTTTCTTT. As protein: CASTSTGRTEAFF.